Listed below are T cell receptor beta chains from one sample, sequenced in a study of blood T cells in healthy people across ages. TCRdb fed the 5' RACE reads into MiXCR, producing one record per CDR3 protein. Here the sample spans 650,000 to 1,000,000 distinct CDR3 sequences, 35% to 40% being singletons. Material: blood. These receptors came from a man younger than 35 in good health. CDR3s include the opening cysteine and the closing phenylalanine or tryptophan. A D gene is named only where the DNA matches it firmly. A row's size may be missing; if present it is once, few, many or a size class.

j_call v_call clone_size d_call cdr3_aa cdr3_nt
TRBJ2-5 TRBV5-1 . . CASSFKLAQETQYF TGCGCCAGCAGCTTCAAACTAGCTCAAGAGACCCAGTACTTC
TRBJ1-1 TRBV9 . . CASSVWARENTEAFF TGTGCCAGCAGCGTATGGGCCAGGGAGAACACTGAAGCTTTCTTT
TRBJ2-7 TRBV20-1 . . CSARRKGLYEQYF TGCAGTGCTAGACGGAAGGGCCTCTACGAGCAGTACTTC
TRBJ2-1 TRBV29-1 . . CSCGSDSAVGFF TGCAGCTGTGGGTCGGACAGTGCCGTTGGGTTCTTC
TRBJ2-7 TRBV4-2 many TRBD2 CASSQVGSAGETYEQYF TGTGCCAGCAGCCAAGTCGGATCGGCGGGGGAGACCTACGAGCAGTACTTC
TRBJ1-1 TRBV20-1 . . CGATSGFLAEAFF TGCGGCGCTACGTCAGGGTTTTTGGCTGAAGCTTTCTTT
TRBJ1-5 TRBV4-3 . TRBD1 CASSHDRGRQPQHF TGCGCCAGCAGCCATGACAGGGGGAGGCAGCCCCAGCATTTT
TRBJ2-5 TRBV4-1 . TRBD1 CASSQKPGQMLYQETQYF TGCGCCAGCAGCCAGAAACCGGGACAGATGCTATACCAAGAGACCCAGTACTTC
TRBJ2-3 TRBV12-3/TRBV12-4 . TRBD2 CASSLAIGGGLTDTQYF TGTGCCAGCAGCTTAGCGATAGGCGGGGGGCTCACAGATACGCAGTATTTT
TRBJ1-5 TRBV2 few . CASSPSTVIHQPQHF TGTGCCAGTAGTCCCTCGACAGTAATTCATCAGCCCCAGCATTTT
TRBJ2-7 TRBV10-3 . . CAISDRGPTYEQYF TGTGCCATCAGTGACAGGGGACCTACCTACGAGCAGTACTTC
TRBJ1-1 TRBV4-1 . . CASHGGTEAFF TGCGCCAGCCATGGGGGGACTGAAGCTTTCTTT
TRBJ2-1 TRBV28 . TRBD1 CASRRTGGFEQFF TGTGCCAGCAGAAGGACAGGGGGGTTTGAGCAGTTCTTC
TRBJ2-5 TRBV6-6 many TRBD2 CASSSSGGYQETQYF TGTGCCAGCAGTTCCAGCGGGGGGTACCAAGAGACCCAGTACTTC
TRBJ1-5 TRBV4-2 many . CASSQRGWGLNSNQPQHF TGTGCCAGCAGCCAAAGGGGATGGGGTCTTAATAGCAATCAGCCCCAGCATTTT
TRBJ2-6 TRBV7-2 . . CASSYSTGLSGANVLTF TGTGCCAGCAGCTACAGTACAGGGTTAAGTGGGGCCAACGTCCTGACTTTC
TRBJ2-5 TRBV4-3 few . CASSQDFGSLGGRETQYF TGCGCCAGCAGCCAAGATTTTGGTAGCTTGGGAGGTCGGGAGACCCAGTACTTC
TRBJ1-2 TRBV12-3/TRBV12-4 . . CASNTDTYGYTF TGTGCCAGCAACACGGACACCTATGGCTACACCTTC
TRBJ1-1 TRBV14 many . CASSQGSNTEAFF TGTGCCAGCAGCCAAGGGTCTAACACTGAAGCTTTCTTT
TRBJ1-2 TRBV7-9 . TRBD1 CASSLTGIGGYTF TGTGCCAGCAGCCTGACAGGGATAGGGGGCTACACCTTC
TRBJ2-3 TRBV4-2 many . CASKKGVTDTQYF TGTGCCAGCAAAAAGGGAGTGACAGATACGCAGTATTTT
TRBJ2-1 TRBV5-1 . . CASSLARVEYNEQFF TGCGCCAGCAGCTTGGCCAGGGTAGAGTACAATGAGCAGTTCTTC
TRBJ2-1 TRBV27 many TRBD2 CASSPQRGSSYNEQFF TGTGCCAGCAGTCCGCAGCGGGGGAGCTCCTACAATGAGCAGTTCTTC
TRBJ1-1 TRBV12-3/TRBV12-4 . . CATESTNTEAFF TGTGCCACCGAGTCTACGAACACTGAAGCTTTCTTT
TRBJ1-2 TRBV10-3 few . CAIRNPGRLTNYGYTF TGTGCCATCAGGAACCCAGGGAGGCTAACTAACTATGGCTACACCTTC
TRBJ1-3 TRBV4-2 . . CASSQEYGISGNTIYF TGTGCCAGCAGCCAAGAATACGGGATCTCTGGAAACACCATATATTTT
TRBJ2-7 TRBV7-2 . . CASSLQVSGDFYNEQYF TGTGCCAGCAGCTTACAGGTTAGCGGCGATTTCTACAATGAGCAGTACTTC
TRBJ2-1 TRBV6-5 . . CASRDGGLGQFF TGTGCCAGCAGGGACGGGGGGCTTGGGCAGTTCTTC
TRBJ2-3 TRBV9 few TRBD1 CASSSRTGSTTDTQYF TGTGCCAGCAGCTCTCGGACAGGCAGTACCACAGATACGCAGTATTTT
TRBJ2-3 TRBV20-1 many . CSARDRPVRASGTDTQYF TGCAGTGCTAGAGATAGACCCGTTCGGGCGTCAGGCACAGATACGCAGTATTTT
TRBJ1-4 TRBV10-3 . . CAISVDRANEKLFF TGTGCCATCAGTGTAGATCGGGCTAATGAAAAACTGTTTTTT
TRBJ1-2 TRBV12-3/TRBV12-4 few . CASTREESIYGYTF TGTGCCAGCACCCGGGAGGAAAGTATCTATGGCTACACCTTC
TRBJ2-1 TRBV28 many TRBD2 CASSWTSGDNNEQFF TGTGCCAGCAGTTGGACTAGCGGGGACAACAATGAGCAGTTCTTC
TRBJ1-6 TRBV20-1 . . CSARFGTHNSPLHF TGCAGTGCTAGATTTGGGACCCATAATTCACCCCTCCACTTT
TRBJ2-2 TRBV20-1 . TRBD2 CSTRAGANTGELFF TGCAGTACGCGAGCGGGGGCAAACACCGGGGAGCTGTTTTTT
TRBJ2-3 TRBV5-1 many . CASSPSSVGTDTQYF TGCGCCAGCAGCCCTTCCAGCGTTGGAACAGATACGCAGTATTTT
TRBJ1-5 TRBV15 . . CATRAGVNQPQHF TGTGCCACCCGGGCAGGGGTCAATCAGCCCCAGCATTTT
TRBJ2-5 TRBV24-1 . TRBD1 CATSDPGQGVETQYF TGTGCCACCAGTGACCCCGGACAGGGGGTAGAGACCCAGTACTTC
TRBJ2-3 TRBV20-1 many . CSAVDSDTQYF TGCAGTGCTGTGGACAGCGATACGCAGTATTTT
TRBJ1-1 TRBV4-1 . . CASSQTPSLEAFF TGCGCCAGCAGCCAAACCCCGTCCCTTGAAGCTTTCTTT
TRBJ2-3 TRBV3-1 few . CASSLGTPMDTQYF TGTGCCAGCAGCCTAGGGACTCCCATGGATACGCAGTATTTT
TRBJ2-6 TRBV18 few . CASSPMGTAISGANVLTF TGTGCCAGCTCACCCATGGGGACGGCGATCTCTGGGGCCAACGTCCTGACTTTC
TRBJ1-4 TRBV3-1 few . CASSQPGGEKLFF TGTGCCAGCAGCCAACCCGGGGGGGAAAAACTGTTTTTT
TRBJ2-1 TRBV4-3 many . CASSQDHRWDYNEQFF TGCGCCAGCAGCCAGGATCACAGGTGGGACTACAATGAGCAGTTCTTC
TRBJ2-1 TRBV12-3/TRBV12-4 . . CASSGPTQSSYNEQFF TGTGCCAGCAGTGGGCCGACCCAGAGCTCCTACAATGAGCAGTTCTTC
TRBJ1-1 TRBV20-1 . TRBD1 CSAHTDRGTEAFF TGCAGTGCCCATACTGACAGGGGCACTGAAGCTTTCTTT